This TCR beta chain was identified in a study of tumor-infiltrating lymphocytes in primary liver carcinoma. Scientists recovered RNA and DNA together from around 20-30 mg of unsorted bulk tissue. The patients, who had chronic HBV infection, were treatment-naive (untreated). Germline loops: CDR1 SEHNR, CDR2 FQNEAQ (reference sequence). V was clipped by 3 bases and J by 6 bases; unmatched bases: 3. CDR3 length: 13 amino acids. Synthesis of TCR beta cDNA was carried out from about 540 ng total RNA with a constant-region primer. Libraries for TCR beta were built through three nested multiplex PCR rounds, which together made up a slightly modified ARM-PCR procedure. For 10 cycles apiece, the opening two PCR rounds ran with TRBV1-TRBV30 forward primers and a C-beta reverse primer. A single record per CDR3 protein comes from TCRdb applying MiXCR to the multiplex PCR reads. This table holds tens of thousands of distinct CDR3 sequences, approximately 70% found once.

General observations from the study: Representation across all five tumor regions was limited to only about 7.5-24% of top clones.

This clonotype was recorded many times. Its specificity is unknown. This TCR derives from a man in his forties with primary liver carcinoma and hepatitis B virus infection. The chain links TRBV7-9 to TRBJ2-5, with TRBD2 matching over 8 bases. The sample consisted of liver tumor tissue from sampling region 5. Subset: tumor region T5, tumor centre. This CDR3 is CASSFGLAQTQYF. The CDR3 nucleotides read TGTGCCAGCAGCTTCGGACTAGCTCAGACCCAGTACTTC.